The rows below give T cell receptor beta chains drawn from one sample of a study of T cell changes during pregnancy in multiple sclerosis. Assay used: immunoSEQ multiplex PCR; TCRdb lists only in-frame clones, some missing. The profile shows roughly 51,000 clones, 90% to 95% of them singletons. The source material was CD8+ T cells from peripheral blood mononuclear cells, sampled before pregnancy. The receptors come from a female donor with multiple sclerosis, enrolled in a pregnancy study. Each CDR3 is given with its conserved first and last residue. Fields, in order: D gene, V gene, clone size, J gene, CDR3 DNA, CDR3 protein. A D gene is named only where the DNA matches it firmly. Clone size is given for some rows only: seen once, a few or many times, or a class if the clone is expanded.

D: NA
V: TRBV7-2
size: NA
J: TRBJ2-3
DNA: TGTGCCAGCAGCTTAGGGCTAGGAACAGATACGCAGTATTTT
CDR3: CASSLGLGTDTQYF

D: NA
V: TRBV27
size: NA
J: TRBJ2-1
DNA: TGTGCCAGCAGTCGTCGGACAGATGAGCAGTTCTTC
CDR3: CASSRRTDEQFF

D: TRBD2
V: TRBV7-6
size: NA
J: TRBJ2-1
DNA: TGTGCCAGCAGCCCCATAGGGACTAGCGGGTTGGATGAGCAGTTCTTC
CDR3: CASSPIGTSGLDEQFF

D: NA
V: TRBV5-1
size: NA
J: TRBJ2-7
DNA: TGCGCCAGCAGCTTCTCGTCAGGGGTCTACGAGCAGTACTTC
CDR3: CASSFSSGVYEQYF

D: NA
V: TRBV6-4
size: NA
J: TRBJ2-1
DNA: TGTGCCAGCAGTGAGGGGCGGAATGAGCAGTTCTTC
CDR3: CASSEGRNEQFF

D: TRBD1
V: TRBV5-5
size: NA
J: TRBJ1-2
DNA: TGTGCCAGCAGCTTATGGACCGGACAGGGCCTGTATGGCTACACCTTC
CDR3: CASSLWTGQGLYGYTF

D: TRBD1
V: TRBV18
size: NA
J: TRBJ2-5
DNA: TGTGCCAGCTCACCGACGAGGGGGCGGGACAGGGAGACCCAGTACTTC
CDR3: CASSPTRGRDRETQYF

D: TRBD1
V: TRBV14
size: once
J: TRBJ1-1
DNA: TGTGCCAGCAGCCAAGTATTCAGGGGGCGAGGGATGAACACTGAAGCTTTCTTT
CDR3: CASSQVFRGRGMNTEAFF

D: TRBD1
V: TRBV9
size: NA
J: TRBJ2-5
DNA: TGTGCCAGCAGCGTCGATGGACAGGGCTTGGATGAGACCCAGTACTTC
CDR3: CASSVDGQGLDETQYF

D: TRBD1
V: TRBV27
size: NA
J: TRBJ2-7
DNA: TGTGCCAGCAGTTTATCCGGGACAGGGTTCTACGAGCAGTACTTC
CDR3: CASSLSGTGFYEQYF

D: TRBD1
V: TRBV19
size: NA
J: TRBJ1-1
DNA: TGTGCCAGTAGTATATTCGGACAGGGGGCTGGTGAAGCTTTCTTT
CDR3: CASSIFGQGAGEAFF

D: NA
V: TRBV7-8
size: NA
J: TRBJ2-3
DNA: TGTGCCAGCAGCACAGAACGGGGTTGGTTGACAGATACGCAGTATTTT
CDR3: CASSTERGWLTDTQYF

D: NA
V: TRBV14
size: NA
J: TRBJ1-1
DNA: TGTGCCAGCAGCCCGCAGGGTTGGTACACTGAAGCTTTCTTT
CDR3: CASSPQGWYTEAFF

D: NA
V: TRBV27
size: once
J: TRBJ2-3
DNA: TGTGCCAGCAGTGCCCTCCCGGCGGACTACACAGATACGCAGTATTTT
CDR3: CASSALPADYTDTQYF

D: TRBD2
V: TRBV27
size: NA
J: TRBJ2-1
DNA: TGTGCCAGCAGTTTCGCTAGCGGAAACAATGAGCAGTTCTTC
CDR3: CASSFASGNNEQFF

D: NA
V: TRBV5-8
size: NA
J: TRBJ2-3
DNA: TGTGCCAGCTCGACCCGCCCGGCGGGCGCAGGGGTCCGCACAGATACGCAGTATTTT
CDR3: CASSTRPAGAGVRTDTQYF

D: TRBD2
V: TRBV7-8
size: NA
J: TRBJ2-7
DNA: TGTGCCAGCAGCTTAGAGGGACTAGTGAACGAGCAGTACTTC
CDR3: CASSLEGLVNEQYF

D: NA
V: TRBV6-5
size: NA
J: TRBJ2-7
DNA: TGTGCCAGCAGTCAACGTCTGAAACCGGGTGAGCAGTACTTC
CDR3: CASSQRLKPGEQYF

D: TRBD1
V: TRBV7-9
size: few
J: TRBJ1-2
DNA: TGTGCCAGCAGTGGGACAGGAGGTGGCTACACCTTC
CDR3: CASSGTGGGYTF

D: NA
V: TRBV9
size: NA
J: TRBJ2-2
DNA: TGTGCCAGCAATAGCGGAGGGAGGACCGGGGAGCTGTTTTTT
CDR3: CASNSGGRTGELFF

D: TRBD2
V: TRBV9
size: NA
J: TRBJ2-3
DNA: TGTGCCAGCAGCGTAGCGGGGGGGGGAGGGCCCTCGGATACGCAGTATTTT
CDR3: CASSVAGGGGPSDTQYF

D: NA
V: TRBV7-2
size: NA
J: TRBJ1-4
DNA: TGTGCCAGCAGCTTAAAGGTGGCGGGAGAAAAACTGTTTTTT
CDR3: CASSLKVAGEKLFF

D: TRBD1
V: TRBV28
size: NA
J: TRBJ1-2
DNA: TGTGCCAGCAGTTTAAACAGGGGTAATGGCTACACCTTC
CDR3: CASSLNRGNGYTF

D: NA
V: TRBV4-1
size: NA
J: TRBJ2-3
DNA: TGCGCCAGCAGCCAATATGAGGGGGTCCCAGATACGCAGTATTTT
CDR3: CASSQYEGVPDTQYF

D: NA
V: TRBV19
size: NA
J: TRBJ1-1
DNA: TGTGCCAGTGGGGGCTCTGAAGCTTTCTTT
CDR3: CASGGSEAFF

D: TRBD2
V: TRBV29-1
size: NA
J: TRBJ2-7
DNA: TGCAGCGTTGAACTAGCGGGAGCCTCTAACGAGCAGTACTTC
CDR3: CSVELAGASNEQYF

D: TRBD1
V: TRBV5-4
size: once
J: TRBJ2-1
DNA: TGTGCCAGCAGCGAGGGGGCTAGGGGTTGGAATGAGCAGTTCTTC
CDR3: CASSEGARGWNEQFF

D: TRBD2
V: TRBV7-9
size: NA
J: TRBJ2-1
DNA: TGTGCCAGCAGCTTAGTAGGGACTACCCGTTACTACAATGAGCAGTTCTTC
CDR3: CASSLVGTTRYYNEQFF

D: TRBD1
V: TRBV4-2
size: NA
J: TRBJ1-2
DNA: TGTGCCAGCAGCCAAGTAACAGGGGAAAGGGATGGCTACACCTTC
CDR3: CASSQVTGERDGYTF

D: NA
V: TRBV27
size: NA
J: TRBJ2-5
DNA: TGTGCCAGCAGGCAGGTGGGGGGGACCCAGTACTTC
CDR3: CASRQVGGTQYF

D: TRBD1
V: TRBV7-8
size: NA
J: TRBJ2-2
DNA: TGTGCCAGCAGCTTAGTAGAGGGGGCTATGTCCACCGGGGAGCTGTTTTTT
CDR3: CASSLVEGAMSTGELFF

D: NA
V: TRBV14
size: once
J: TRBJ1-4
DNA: TGTGCCAGCAGCCTTGAACCGGGTGCTGGTGATGAAAAACTGTTTTTT
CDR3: CASSLEPGAGDEKLFF

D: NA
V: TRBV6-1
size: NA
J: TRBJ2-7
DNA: TGTGCCAGCAGTGCATACGAGCAGTACTTC
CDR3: CASSAYEQYF

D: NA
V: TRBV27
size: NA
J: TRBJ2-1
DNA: TGTGCCAGCAGCTTGGGTAAAGGGGGCAATGAGCAGTTCTTC
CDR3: CASSLGKGGNEQFF

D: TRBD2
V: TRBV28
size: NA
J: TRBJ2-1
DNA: TGTGCCAGCAGTTGGACTAGTATTAATGAGCAGTTCTTC
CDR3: CASSWTSINEQFF

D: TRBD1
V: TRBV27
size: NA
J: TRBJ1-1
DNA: TGTGCCAGCAGTTTATATTCCCAGGGGGGCCTCAACACTGAAGCTTTCTTT
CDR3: CASSLYSQGGLNTEAFF

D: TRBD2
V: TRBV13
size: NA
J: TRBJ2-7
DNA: TGTGCCAGCAGCGCCATTGCTAGCGGGAGTACATACGAGCAGTACTTC
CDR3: CASSAIASGSTYEQYF

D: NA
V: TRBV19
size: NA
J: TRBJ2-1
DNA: TGTGCCAGTAGTATCGGGGGGCTGTGGCAGTTCTTC
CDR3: CASSIGGLWQFF

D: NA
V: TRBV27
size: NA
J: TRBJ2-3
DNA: TGTGCCAGCAGTTGGACATACACAGATACGCAGTATTTT
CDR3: CASSWTYTDTQYF

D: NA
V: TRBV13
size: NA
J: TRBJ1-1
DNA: TGTGCCAGCAGTCGACCTTCGGGACATCCGAACACTGAAGCTTTCTTT
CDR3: CASSRPSGHPNTEAFF

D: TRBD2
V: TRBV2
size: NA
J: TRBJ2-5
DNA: TGTGCCAGCAGTCTCCGGACTAGCGGACAAGAGACCCAGTACTTC
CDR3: CASSLRTSGQETQYF

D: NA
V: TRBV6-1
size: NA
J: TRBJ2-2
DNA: TGTGCCAGCAGTGCCGGAGCGAACACCGGGGAGCTGTTTTTT
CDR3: CASSAGANTGELFF

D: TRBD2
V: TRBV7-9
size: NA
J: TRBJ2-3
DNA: TGTGCCAGCAGTTCGGAGGGGCAGGCGCGGGAGGGCGATACGCAGTATTTT
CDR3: CASSSEGQAREGDTQYF

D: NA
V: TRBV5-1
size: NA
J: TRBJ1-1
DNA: TGCGCCAGCAGCTTGGCACACAACCACGTCCCGGGGAACACTGAAGCTTTCTTT
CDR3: CASSLAHNHVPGNTEAFF

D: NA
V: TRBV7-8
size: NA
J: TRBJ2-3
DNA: TGTGCCAGCAGCTTCTTCCTGGGGCAGGAGGGCCTTATAGATACGCAGTATTTT
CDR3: CASSFFLGQEGLIDTQYF

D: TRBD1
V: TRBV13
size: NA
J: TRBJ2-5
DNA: TGTGCCAGCAGCCCCGCCCGACAGGGGCACGGAGAGACCCAGTACTTC
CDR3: CASSPARQGHGETQYF

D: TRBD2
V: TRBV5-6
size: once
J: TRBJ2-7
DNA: TGTGCCAGCAGCTCCACCGGACTAGCGGGGACCTCCTACGAGCAGTACTTC
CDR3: CASSSTGLAGTSYEQYF

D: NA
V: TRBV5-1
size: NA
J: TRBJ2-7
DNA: TGCGCCAGCAGCTTTTTGGGCCCGTTGGTCTACGAGCAGTACTTC
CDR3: CASSFLGPLVYEQYF

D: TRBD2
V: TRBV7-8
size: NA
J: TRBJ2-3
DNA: TGTGCCAGCAGCCACCTAGCGGGAGCGGTGGCAGATACGCAGTATTTT
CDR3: CASSHLAGAVADTQYF

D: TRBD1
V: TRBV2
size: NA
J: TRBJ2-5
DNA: TGTGCCAGCAGTGGGGGACAGGGTCAAGAGACCCAGTACTTC
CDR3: CASSGGQGQETQYF

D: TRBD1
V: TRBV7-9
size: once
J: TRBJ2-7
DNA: TGTGCCAGCAGCCCCGCTACAGGGGGCATTTACGAGCAGTACTTC
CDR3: CASSPATGGIYEQYF

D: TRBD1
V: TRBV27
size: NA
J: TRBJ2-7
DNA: TGTGCCAGCAGACTAGGACAGGGGACCTCCTACGAGCAGTACTTC
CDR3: CASRLGQGTSYEQYF

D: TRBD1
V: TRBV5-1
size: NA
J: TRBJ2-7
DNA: TGCGCCAGCAGCGGGGTGGAACAGGGGTCCTACGAGCAGTACTTC
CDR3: CASSGVEQGSYEQYF